This passage covers 15 T cell receptor beta chains from one sample sequenced in a study of T cell responses to AZD1222 COVID-19 vaccine. Some clones are missing from TCRdb's copy, which holds only in-frame ones; the method was immunoSEQ multiplex PCR. The sample shows about 150,000 clones, 90% of them seen only once. The sequences come from peripheral blood, collected on day 0 of AZD1222 vaccination. The receptors shown here come from an adult in good health.

This chain connects TRBV5-5 to TRBJ1-5; no clear D gene. CDR3 length: 17 amino acids. Germline V gene data show CDR1 as SGHKS and CDR2 as YYEKEE (reference sequence). Trimming removed 0 bases from V and 2 bases from J, with 15 bases in between. The CDR3 reads CASSLVPWRLGNQPQHF. The CDR3 bases are TGTGCCAGCAGCTTGGTGCCCTGGCGTTTGGGCAATCAGCCCCAGCATTTT.

The chain employs TRBV4-1 and TRBJ1-1, with D possibly TRBD1 on 6 matching bases. In germline, CDR1 is MGHRA, CDR2 YSYEKL. There are 14 residues in the CDR3. The V end was cut by 6 bases, the J end by 11 bases, with 22 bases between. The CDR3 DNA follows: TGCGCCAGCAGGGAAGAGGGGGGCGCGACGGTTGCTTTCTTT. Translation: CASREEGGATVAFF.

V and J are TRBV7-3 and TRBJ2-3; 12 bases agree with TRBD2. This CDR3 is 16 amino acids long. J lost 0 bases, V lost 5 bases, and 3 bases had no gene match. Germline V lookup: CDR1 SGHTA, CDR2 FQGTGA. CDR3 sequence (DNA): TGTGCCAGCAGCCCTGGGACTAGCGGGAGCACAGATACGCAGTATTTT. This encodes CASSPGTSGSTDTQYF.

This clone came up once. The chain carries TRBV6-5 and TRBJ2-6; no clear D. The CDR3 runs 15 residues. V lost 6 bases to trimming and J lost 0 bases, with 9 bases between them. CDR1 and CDR2 from the germline V gene are MNHEY and SVGAGI. In DNA form, the CDR3 reads TGTGCCAGCAGGATTAAGTTCTCTGGGGCCAACGTCCTGACTTTC. Encoded protein: CASRIKFSGANVLTF.

The count of this clone is one. This chain connects TRBV6-2 or TRBV6-3 to TRBJ2-3; possible D gene TRBD2, 7 bases. Trimming left V 6 bases short and J 0 bases short, with 13 bases between. The CDR3 runs 15 residues. Germline V gene sequence: CDR1 MNHEY, CDR2 SVGEGT. The CDR3 is CASSRKGGSTDTQYF. The CDR3 DNA follows: TGTGCCAGCAGCAGAAAGGGGGGGAGCACAGATACGCAGTATTTT.

The chain is built from TRBV5-4 and TRBJ2-7, with 7 positions matching TRBD1. This CDR3 comprises 16 residues. J was trimmed by 3 bases and V by 4 bases; bases with no gene match: 13. Germline V gene data show CDR1 as SGHNT and CDR2 as YYREEE (reference sequence). The CDR3 loop is CASSPQPGTAVYEQYF. In DNA form, the CDR3 reads TGTGCCAGCAGCCCACAGCCCGGGACAGCAGTCTACGAGCAGTACTTC.

This clone was seen a handful of times. This sequence joins TRBV25-1 and TRBJ2-7; TRBD1 matches 7 bases. With V trimmed by 3 bases and J by 2 bases, 1 base remained unmatched. The CDR3 is 13 amino acids. The germline gives CDR1 MGHDK, CDR2 SYGVNS. DNA for the CDR3: TGTGCCAGCAGTGAGGGACAGACCTACGAGCAGTACTTC. This gives the protein CASSEGQTYEQYF.

About this clone itself: The sample has other DNA sequences that encode this CDR3 too. This chain uses TRBV7-9 with TRBJ2-3; D is undetermined. Germline CDR1 is SEHNR and CDR2 is FQNEAQ (reference sequence). The CDR3 is 14 amino acids. V gave up 2 bases and J gave up 0 bases, with 6 bases separating them. The CDR3 region is CASSLTTSTDTQYF. Written as DNA, the CDR3 is TGTGCCAGCAGCTTAACAACTAGCACAGATACGCAGTATTTT.

This chain connects TRBV5-1 to TRBJ1-5; D unclear. Trimming cost V 4 bases and J 4 bases, with 15 bases left between them. Per the germline V gene, CDR1 is SGHRS and CDR2 is YFSETQ. This CDR3 spans 15 amino acids. CDR3 in amino acids: CASSLLPGRNQPQHF. The CDR3 nucleotides read TGCGCCAGCAGCCTACTACCGGGCCGGAATCAGCCCCAGCATTTT.

The chain recombines TRBV11-2 with TRBJ1-1, with TRBD1 identical over 10 bases. CDR3 size: 15 residues. Germline values: CDR1 SGHAT, CDR2 FQNNGV. Losses at the gene ends were 4 bases for V and 2 bases for J; bases not matched to a gene: 4. The CDR3 nucleotides read TGTGCCAGCAGCTCAGGACAGGGGGGAAACACTGAAGCTTTCTTT. The encoded protein is CASSSGQGGNTEAFF.

The chain joins TRBV9 to TRBJ2-1; 13 bases are shared with TRBD2. This CDR3 comprises 17 residues. CDR1 SGDLS and CDR2 YYNGEE come from the germline V gene. J lost 13 bases, V lost 0 bases, and 13 bases had no gene match. CDR3 in DNA: TGTGCCAGCAGCGTAGGTTGGGGACTAGCGGGATTCGAAAATCAGTTCTTC. Amino acid sequence: CASSVGWGLAGFENQFF.

The chain joins TRBV14 to TRBJ1-2, with 10 bases that match TRBD1. Germline V gene data show CDR1 as SGHDN and CDR2 as FVKESK. CDR3 length: 14 residues. J was trimmed by 6 bases and V by 3 bases; bases with no gene match: 4. Here the CDR3 DNA reads TGTGCCAGCAGCCAGACAGGGGGCGCGGATGGCTACACCTTC. Protein product: CASSQTGGADGYTF.

This chain links TRBV7-3 with TRBJ2-1, with no clear D. Germline lookup yields CDR1 SGHTA and CDR2 FQGTGA. Trimming removed 5 bases at V and 4 bases at J, with 12 bases between. The CDR3 has 14 residues. In DNA, the CDR3 is TGTGCCAGCAGCCCGAGTACTGGGTACAATGAGCAGTTCTTC. It yields the protein CASSPSTGYNEQFF.

The CDR3 loop is CASSLAARGTQYF. DNA for the CDR3: TGTGCCAGCAGCTTAGCCGCCCGGGGGACCCAGTACTTC. The rearrangement uses TRBV7-2 and TRBJ2-5; perhaps TRBD2 as D (5 bases). Trimming shortened V by 0 bases and J by 7 bases, and 9 bases separated the two germline ends. CDR3 size: 13 residues. Germline loops: CDR1 SGHTA, CDR2 FQGNSA. Using reference TRBV7-2 and TRBJ2-5 for the parts outside the CDR3, the full variable domain is GAGVSQSPSNKVTEKGKDVELRCDPISGHTALYWYRQSLGQGLEFLIYFQGNSAPDKSGLPSDRFSAERTGGSVSTLTIQRTQQEDSAVYLCASSLAARGTQYFGPGTRLLVL.

The J gene is TRBJ2-7, the V gene TRBV6-5, with 7 positions matching TRBD1. Germline loops: CDR1 MNHEY, CDR2 SVGAGI. J lost 3 bases, V lost 0 bases, and 2 bases had no gene match. The CDR3 length is 14 residues. This chain's CDR3 is CASSYSGDSYEQYF. The CDR3 coding sequence is TGTGCCAGCAGTTACTCGGGGGACAGCTACGAGCAGTACTTC.